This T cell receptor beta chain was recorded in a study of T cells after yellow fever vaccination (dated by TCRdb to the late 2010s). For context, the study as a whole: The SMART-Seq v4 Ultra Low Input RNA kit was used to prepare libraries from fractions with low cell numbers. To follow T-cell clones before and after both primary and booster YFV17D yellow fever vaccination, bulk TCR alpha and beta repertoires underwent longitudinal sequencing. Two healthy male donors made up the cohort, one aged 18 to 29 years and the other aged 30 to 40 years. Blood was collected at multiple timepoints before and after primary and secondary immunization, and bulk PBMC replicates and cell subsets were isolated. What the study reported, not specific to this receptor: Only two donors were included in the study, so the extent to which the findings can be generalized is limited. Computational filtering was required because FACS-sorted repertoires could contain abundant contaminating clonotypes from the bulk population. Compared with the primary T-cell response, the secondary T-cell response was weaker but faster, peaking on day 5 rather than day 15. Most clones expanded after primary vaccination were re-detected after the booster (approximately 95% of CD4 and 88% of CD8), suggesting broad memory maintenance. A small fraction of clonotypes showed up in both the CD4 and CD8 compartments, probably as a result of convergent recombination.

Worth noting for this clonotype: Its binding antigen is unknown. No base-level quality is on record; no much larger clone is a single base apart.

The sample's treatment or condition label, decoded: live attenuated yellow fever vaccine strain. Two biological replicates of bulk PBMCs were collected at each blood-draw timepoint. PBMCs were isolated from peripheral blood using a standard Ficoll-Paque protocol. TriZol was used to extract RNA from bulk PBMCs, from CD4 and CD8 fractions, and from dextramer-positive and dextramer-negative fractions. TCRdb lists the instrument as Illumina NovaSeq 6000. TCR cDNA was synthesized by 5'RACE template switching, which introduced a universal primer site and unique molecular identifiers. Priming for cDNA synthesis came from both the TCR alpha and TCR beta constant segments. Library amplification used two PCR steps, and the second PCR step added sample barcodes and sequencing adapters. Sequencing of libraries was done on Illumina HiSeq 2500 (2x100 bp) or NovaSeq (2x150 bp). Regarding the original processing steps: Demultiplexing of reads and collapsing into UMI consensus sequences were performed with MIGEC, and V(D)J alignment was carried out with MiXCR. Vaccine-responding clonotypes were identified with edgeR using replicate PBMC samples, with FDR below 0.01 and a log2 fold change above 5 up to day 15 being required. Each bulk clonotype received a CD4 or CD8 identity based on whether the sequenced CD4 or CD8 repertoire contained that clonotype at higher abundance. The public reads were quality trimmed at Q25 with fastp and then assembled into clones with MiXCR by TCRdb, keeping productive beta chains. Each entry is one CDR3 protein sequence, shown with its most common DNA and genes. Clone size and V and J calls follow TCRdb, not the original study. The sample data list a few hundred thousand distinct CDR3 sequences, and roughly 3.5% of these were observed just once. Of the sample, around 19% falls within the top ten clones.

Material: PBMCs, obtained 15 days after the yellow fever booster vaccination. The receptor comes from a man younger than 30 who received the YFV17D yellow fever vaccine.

For the CDR3, the sequence is CASSRIQRHPTNQPQHF. The base sequence is TGTGCCAGCAGTCGCATACAGCGCCACCCGACAAATCAGCCCCAGCATTTT. This receptor chain uses TRBV12-3 or TRBV12-4 and TRBJ1-5, with the D gene not confidently named. V drops 5 bases and J drops 4 bases, leaving 21 bases in between. The CDR3 spans 17 residues, from the cysteine through the phenylalanine. Only the CDR3 part of the read is kept: 51 bases, read in frame from the first base.